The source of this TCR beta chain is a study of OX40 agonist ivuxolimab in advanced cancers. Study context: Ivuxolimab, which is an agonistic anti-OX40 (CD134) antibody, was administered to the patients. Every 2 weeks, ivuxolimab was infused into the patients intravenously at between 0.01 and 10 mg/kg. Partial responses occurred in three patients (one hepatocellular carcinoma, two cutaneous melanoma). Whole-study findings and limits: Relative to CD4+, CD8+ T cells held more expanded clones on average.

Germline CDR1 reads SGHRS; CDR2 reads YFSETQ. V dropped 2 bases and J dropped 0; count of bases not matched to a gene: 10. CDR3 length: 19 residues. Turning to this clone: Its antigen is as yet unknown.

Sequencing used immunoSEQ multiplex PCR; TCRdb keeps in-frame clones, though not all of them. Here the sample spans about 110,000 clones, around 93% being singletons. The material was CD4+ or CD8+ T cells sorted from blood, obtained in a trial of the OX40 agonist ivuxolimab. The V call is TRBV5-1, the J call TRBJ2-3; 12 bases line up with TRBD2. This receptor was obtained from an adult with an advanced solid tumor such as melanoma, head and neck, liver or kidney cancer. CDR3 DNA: TGCGCCAGCAGCTTAGCCGGGACTAGCGGGCTTCAAAGCACAGATACGCAGTATTTT. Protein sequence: CASSLAGTSGLQSTDTQYF.